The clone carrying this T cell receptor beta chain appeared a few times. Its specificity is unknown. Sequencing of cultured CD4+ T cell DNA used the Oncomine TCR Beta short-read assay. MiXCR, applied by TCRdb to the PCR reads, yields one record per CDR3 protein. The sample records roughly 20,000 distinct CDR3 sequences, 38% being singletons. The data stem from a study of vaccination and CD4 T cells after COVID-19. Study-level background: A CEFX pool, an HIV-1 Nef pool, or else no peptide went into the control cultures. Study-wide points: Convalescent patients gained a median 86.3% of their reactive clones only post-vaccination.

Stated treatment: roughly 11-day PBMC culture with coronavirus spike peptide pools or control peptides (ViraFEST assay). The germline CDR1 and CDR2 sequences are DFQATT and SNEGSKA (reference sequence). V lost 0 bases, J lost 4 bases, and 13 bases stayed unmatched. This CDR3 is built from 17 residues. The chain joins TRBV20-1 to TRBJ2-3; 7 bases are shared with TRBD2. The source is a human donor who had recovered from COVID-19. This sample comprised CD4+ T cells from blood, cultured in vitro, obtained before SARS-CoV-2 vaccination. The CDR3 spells CSARETRGGGAPDTQYF. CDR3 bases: TGCAGTGCTAGAGAAACTAGGGGCGGGGGAGCACCAGATACGCAGTATTTT.